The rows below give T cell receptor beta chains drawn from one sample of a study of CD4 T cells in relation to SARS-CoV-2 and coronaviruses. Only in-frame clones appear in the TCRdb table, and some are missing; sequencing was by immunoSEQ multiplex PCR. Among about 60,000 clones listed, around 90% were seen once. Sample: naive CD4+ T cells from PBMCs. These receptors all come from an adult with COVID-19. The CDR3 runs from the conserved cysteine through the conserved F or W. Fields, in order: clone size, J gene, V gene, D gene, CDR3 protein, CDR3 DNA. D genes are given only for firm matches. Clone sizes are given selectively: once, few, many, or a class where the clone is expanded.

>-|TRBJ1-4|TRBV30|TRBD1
CAWSPGQSNEKLFF
TGTGCCTGGAGCCCGGGACAGTCGAATGAAAAACTGTTTTTT
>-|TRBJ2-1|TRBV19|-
CASSRTARGDGAFF
TGTGCCAGTAGTCGGACCGCCAGGGGGGACGGGGCGTTCTTC
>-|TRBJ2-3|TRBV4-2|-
CASSHTSPEASTDTQYF
TGTGCCAGCAGCCACACTAGCCCTGAGGCGAGCACAGATACGCAGTATTTT
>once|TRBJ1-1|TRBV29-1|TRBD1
CSAKTGIGTEAFF
TGCAGCGCAAAGACAGGGATCGGTACTGAAGCTTTCTTT
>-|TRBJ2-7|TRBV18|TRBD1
CASSPGTGREQYF
TGTGCCAGCTCACCGGGGACAGGGCGCGAGCAGTACTTC
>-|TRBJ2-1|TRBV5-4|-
CASSLDFNEQFF
TGTGCCAGCAGCTTGGATTTTAATGAGCAGTTCTTC
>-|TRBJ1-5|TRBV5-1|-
CASSLESGFDQPQHF
TGCGCCAGCAGCTTGGAATCCGGGTTTGACCAGCCCCAGCATTTT
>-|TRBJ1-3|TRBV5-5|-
CASSKAGASGNTIYF
TGTGCCAGCAGCAAAGCAGGGGCCTCTGGAAACACCATATATTTT
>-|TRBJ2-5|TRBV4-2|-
CASSQALGQETQYF
TGTGCCAGCAGCCAAGCCCTGGGCCAAGAGACCCAGTACTTC
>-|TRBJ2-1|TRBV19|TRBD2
CASSASGRPSSYNEQFF
TGTGCCTCTTCGGCTAGCGGGAGGCCTAGCTCCTACAATGAGCAGTTCTTC
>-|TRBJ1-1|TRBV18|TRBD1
CASSLGTGKNTEAFF
TGTGCCAGCTCACTTGGGACAGGGAAGAACACTGAAGCTTTCTTT
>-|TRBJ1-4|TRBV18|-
CASSPDRRATNEKLFF
TGTGCCAGCTCACCAGACAGGCGTGCAACTAATGAAAAACTGTTTTTT
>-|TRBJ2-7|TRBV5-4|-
CASSLKGSYEQYF
TGTGCCAGCAGCTTAAAAGGATCCTACGAGCAGTACTTC
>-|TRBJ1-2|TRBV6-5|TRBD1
CASGAGTGRYGYTF
TGTGCCAGCGGGGCCGGGACAGGGAGGTATGGCTACACCTTC